The rows below give T cell receptor beta chains drawn from one sample of a study of cytomegalovirus exposure and HLA in healthy donors. TCRdb's copy holds only in-frame clones and misses some; the assay was immunoSEQ multiplex PCR. The ten top clones account for about 13%, within a sample of around 75,000 clones. Material: PBMCs. Receptors were obtained from a man in his fifties in good health and CMV-seropositive. Both conserved end residues are part of each CDR3. A D gene is named only where the DNA matches it firmly.

d_gene	v_gene	j_gene	CDR3nt	CDR3aa
NA	TRBV6-1	TRBJ2-1	TGTGCCAGCAGATGGGCCAATGAGCAGTTCTTC	CASRWANEQFF
TRBD1	TRBV6-1	TRBJ1-2	TGTGCCAGCAGGGACAACAGGGGTAAGAGCTATGGCTACACCTTC	CASRDNRGKSYGYTF
NA	TRBV5-8	TRBJ2-7	TGTGCCAGCAGCTTGGGGCTTTACGAGCAGTACTTC	CASSLGLYEQYF
NA	TRBV11-3	TRBJ1-1	TGTGCCAGCAGCTTAGACAGGGGTACTGAAGCTTTCTTT	CASSLDRGTEAFF
TRBD2	TRBV6-4	TRBJ2-2	TGTGCCAGCAGTGACTCGGCGGGGGGGGTAGATCACCCCGGGGAGCTGTTTTTT	CASSDSAGGVDHPGELFF
NA	TRBV28	TRBJ1-6	TGTGCCAGCAGAGTCCCCGGGACATTCTATAATTCACCCCTCCACTTT	CASRVPGTFYNSPLHF
TRBD1	TRBV29-1	TRBJ1-2	TGCAGCGCCCTCCTACAGGGGGCAAAAGGCTACACCTTC	CSALLQGAKGYTF
NA	TRBV30	TRBJ1-2	TGTGCCTGGAGTGTCAGGGTAAACTATGGCTACACCTTC	CAWSVRVNYGYTF
TRBD1	TRBV4-1	TRBJ1-6	TGCGCCAGCAGCCTATCCGGGACAGTTAATTCACCCCTCCACTTT	CASSLSGTVNSPLHF
TRBD1	TRBV5-1	TRBJ1-5	TGCGCCAGCAGCTTAGGTGCAGGGGGCCAGCCCCAGCATTTT	CASSLGAGGQPQHF
NA	TRBV7-9	TRBJ2-3	TGTGCCAGCAGCCATACAGGGCTTGGCACAGATACGCAGTATTTT	CASSHTGLGTDTQYF
TRBD1	TRBV6-4	TRBJ2-6	TGTGCCAGCAGTGCGGGGACAGGGGGCGCTGGGGCCAACGTCCTGACTTTC	CASSAGTGGAGANVLTF
TRBD1	TRBV7-8	TRBJ1-2	TGTGCCAGCAGCTTAGGCGGGGGACAGGGGGTCTATGGCTACACCTTC	CASSLGGGQGVYGYTF
TRBD1	TRBV5-1	TRBJ2-3	TGCGCCAGCAGAGGGACAGGGGGCGAAGATACGCAGTATTTT	CASRGTGGEDTQYF
TRBD1	TRBV2	TRBJ2-5	TGTGCCAGCAGTGAACAGGGGACAGGGAGAGAGACCCAGTACTTC	CASSEQGTGRETQYF
TRBD1	TRBV6-1	TRBJ1-2	TGTGCCAGCAGTGGACTGGGACAGACCTATGGCTACACCTTC	CASSGLGQTYGYTF
TRBD1	TRBV28	TRBJ2-3	TGTGCCAGCAGTCCTCGGCAGGGGGCCTTTAGGGATACGCAGTATTTT	CASSPRQGAFRDTQYF
TRBD1	TRBV5-6	TRBJ1-1	TGTGCCAGCAGCTCAGGGGGAAGCACTGAAGCTTTCTTT	CASSSGGSTEAFF
TRBD2	TRBV6-1	TRBJ2-5	TGTGCCAGCAGTGACGGGGGGGCCGGAGAGACCCAGTACTTC	CASSDGGAGETQYF
NA	TRBV11-2	TRBJ1-5	TGTGCCAGCAGCTTAGGGGAGCCCCCCCGGCCCCAGCATTTT	CASSLGEPPRPQHF
NA	TRBV10-2	TRBJ1-1	TGCGCCAGCAGGGACGCGGGGACTGAAGCTTTCTTT	CASRDAGTEAFF
NA	TRBV7-9	TRBJ2-5	TGTGCCAGCAGCTTAGTAGGGCAGGGATCGGGAGAGACCCAGTACTTC	CASSLVGQGSGETQYF
TRBD1	TRBV19	TRBJ1-1	TGTGCCAGTAGATGGGGACCGGGACAGGGAAAGAGCACTGAAGCTTTCTTT	CASRWGPGQGKSTEAFF
TRBD1	TRBV30	TRBJ1-1	TGTGCCTGGAGTCCTCAGGGGGATGAAGCTTTCTTT	CAWSPQGDEAFF
TRBD1	TRBV6-1	TRBJ1-4	TGTGCCAGCAGTGAACCCCTGGACAGGAATGAAAAACTGTTTTTT	CASSEPLDRNEKLFF
TRBD2	TRBV5-6	TRBJ2-7	TGTGCCAGCAGCTTGGGGGGACTAGCGGGAGACTTTTCGTTGTACTTC	CASSLGGLAGDFSLYF
TRBD2	TRBV18	TRBJ2-1	TGTGCCAGCTCACCACCTAGCGGGGGCCCCAATGAGCAGTTCTTC	CASSPPSGGPNEQFF
NA	TRBV9	TRBJ1-2	TGTGCCAGCAGCGTAGAGGGGGGGTTGGGCTATGGCTACACCTTC	CASSVEGGLGYGYTF
TRBD1	TRBV27	TRBJ1-2	TGTGCCAGCAGTTTATCCCGACAGGGGGCAGGTGGCTACACCTTC	CASSLSRQGAGGYTF